This T cell receptor beta chain was retrieved from a study of identical twins. The CDR3 has 13 residues. CDR1 and CDR2 from the germline V gene are MNHEY and SVGEGT. V lost 8 bases and J 2 bases, leaving 9 bases between the germline ends. MiXCR was run by TCRdb on the 5' RACE reads, yielding one entry per CDR3 protein. The table has 700,000 or so distinct CDR3 sequences, 8.6% seen once. In this sample, this clonotype turned up many times. A further study also used this sample, focusing on yellow fever vaccine responses in identical twins.

The specimen sequenced was PBMCs. This clonotype was sampled from a woman between 18 and 29 years old in good health. J is TRBJ2-2 and V is TRBV6-2 or TRBV6-3; D is uncertain. The CDR3 coding sequence is TGTGCCAGCCCGGGTGATAACACCGGGGAGCTGTTTTTT. Protein product: CASPGDNTGELFF.